This T cell receptor beta chain appears in the sequencing data of a study of cytomegalovirus exposure and HLA in healthy donors. Overall study: From donors who were HLA-typed, an early data release held 70 million to 90 million unique TCRs.

In its sample, this clone was seen a few times. V lost 0 bases and J lost 3, with 5 bases in between. The CDR3 runs 13 residues. Germline CDR1 is SGHDT and CDR2 is YYEEEE. PCR used 60 Vbeta primers and 13 Jbeta primers. Original processing notes: Unique TCR beta chains numbered around 80 million in a later analysis, with about 9.9 million shared. The repertoire was sequenced with immunoSEQ multiplex PCR; TCRdb's copy has only in-frame clones and lacks some. From that table come the V and J calls and clone size; the DNA was used to work out D and trimming. The table has 120,000 to 150,000 clones, around 80% seen once.

The sequenced sample was PBMCs. V is TRBV5-6 and J is TRBJ2-3; tentatively, D is TRBD1 (5 bases). The sequence came from a boy between 2 and 10 years old in good health and CMV-seronegative. The CDR3 here is CASSLAGTDTQYF. The CDR3 region has the DNA TGTGCCAGCAGCTTGGCAGGGACAGATACGCAGTATTTT.